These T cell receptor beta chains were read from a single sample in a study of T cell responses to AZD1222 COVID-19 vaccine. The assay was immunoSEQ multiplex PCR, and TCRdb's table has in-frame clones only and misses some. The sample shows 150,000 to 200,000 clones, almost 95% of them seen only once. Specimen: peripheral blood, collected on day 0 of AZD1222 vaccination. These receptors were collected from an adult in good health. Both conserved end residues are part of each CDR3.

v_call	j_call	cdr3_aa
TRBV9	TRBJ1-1	CASSVGTGTNTEAFF
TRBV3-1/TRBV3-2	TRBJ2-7	CASSQMGVRTREGVYEQYF
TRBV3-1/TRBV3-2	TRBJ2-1	CASSQAPWRRSSYNEQFF
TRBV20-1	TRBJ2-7	CSASDPDGQYF
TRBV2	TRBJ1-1	CASSEGGLNTEAFF
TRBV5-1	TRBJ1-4	CASSLDGRRDEKLFF
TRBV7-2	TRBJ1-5	CASSGGTAQPQHF
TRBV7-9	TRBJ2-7	CASSLVGATYEQYF
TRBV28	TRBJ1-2	CASSLQGPGGYTF
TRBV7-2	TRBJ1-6	CASSVTGSNNSPLHF
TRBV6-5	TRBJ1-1	CASSSYRGTEAFF
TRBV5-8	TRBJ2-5	CASRKTGTQYF
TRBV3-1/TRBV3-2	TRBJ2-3	CASSQEADTQYF
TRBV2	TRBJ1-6	CASSVLDINSPLHF
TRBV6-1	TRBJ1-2	CASSWNTGDGYTF
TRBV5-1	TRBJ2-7	CASSYERAYEQYF
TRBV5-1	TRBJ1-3	CASSLGQGSSLLGNTIYF
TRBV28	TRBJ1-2	CASSLDRDNYGYTF
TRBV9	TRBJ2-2	CASKLGDSGGGELFF
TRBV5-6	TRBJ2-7	CASSLVGTNYEQYF
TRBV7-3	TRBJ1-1	CASSVTGMGMNTEAFF
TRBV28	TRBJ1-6	CASSPGTGNSPLHF
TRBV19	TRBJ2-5	CASSITVGSGPWQETQYF
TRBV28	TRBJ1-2	CAIGSGAKNTF
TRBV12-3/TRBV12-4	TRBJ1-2	CASSGDYYGYTF
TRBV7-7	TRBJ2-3	CASSLGANVLVDTQYF
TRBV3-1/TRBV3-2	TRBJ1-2	CASSHKGWTGKHGYTF
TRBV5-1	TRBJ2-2	CASTPAGNTDTGELFF
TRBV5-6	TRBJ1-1	CASSLRRTEAFF
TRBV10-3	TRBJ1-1	CAISQGAGGMNTEAFF
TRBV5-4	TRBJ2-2	CASSYGGAPGGELFF
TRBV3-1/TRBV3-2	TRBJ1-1	CASSQDVGATEAFF
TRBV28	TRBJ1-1	CASSLGVMNTEAFF
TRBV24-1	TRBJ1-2	CATSPTGDYGYTF
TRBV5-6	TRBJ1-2	CASSLSPVPVYGYTF
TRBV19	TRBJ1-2	CASNPGDWRGIGTDNYGYTF
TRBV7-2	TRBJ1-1	CASSLVEFAEAFF
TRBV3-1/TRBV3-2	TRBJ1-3	CASSQETGGNTIYF
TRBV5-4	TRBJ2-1	CASLGGNEQFF
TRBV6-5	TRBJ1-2	CASKLTGDYGYTF
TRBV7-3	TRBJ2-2	CASSSGGGNTGELFF
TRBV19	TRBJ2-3	CASSTLAGGTDTQYF
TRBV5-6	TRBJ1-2	CASSFPGYGYTF
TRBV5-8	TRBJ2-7	CASSSGFEQYF
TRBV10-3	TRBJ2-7	CAISLGTGGPYEQYF
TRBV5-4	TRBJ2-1	CASKTGTSGDNEQFF
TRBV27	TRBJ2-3	CASSLFQGPDTQYF
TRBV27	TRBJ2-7	CASSPQGALDEQYF
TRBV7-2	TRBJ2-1	CASSFGHRVRDNEQFF
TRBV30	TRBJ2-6	CALRGRGLSGANVLTF
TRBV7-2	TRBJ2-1	CASSLGAGVPGSLEQFF
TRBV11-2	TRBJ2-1	CASRSVKGSYNEQFF
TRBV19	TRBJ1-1	CASSLQGLDTEAFF
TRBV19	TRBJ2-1	CASSIRTAPNEQFF
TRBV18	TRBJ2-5	CASSPGWQGAAETQYF